These T cell receptor beta chains were read from a single sample in a study of memory CD4+ T cells and cytomegalovirus serostatus. TCRdb's copy holds only in-frame clones and misses some; the assay was immunoSEQ multiplex PCR. The table records approximately 52,000 clones, roughly 78% of them present only once. The sequenced material came from memory CD4+ T cells from blood. The receptors stem from an adult in good health and CMV-seronegative. The CDR3 runs from the conserved cysteine through the conserved F or W. A D gene is named only where the DNA matches it firmly. The size field is filled for only some rows; it gives once, few, many or a size class.

d_call	j_call	v_call	clone_size	cdr3_nt	cdr3_aa
-	TRBJ2-6	TRBV28	-	TGTGCCAGCGCCAGGTTATCTGGGGCCAACGTCCTGACTTTC	CASARLSGANVLTF
-	TRBJ2-7	TRBV7-8	-	TGTGCCAGCAGCACCCGGACGGCTACCTACGAGCAGTACTTC	CASSTRTATYEQYF
-	TRBJ2-6	TRBV2	-	TGTGCCAGCAACCTAAGGCTATTGGGCTTGGGCTCTGGGGCCAACGTCCTGACTTTC	CASNLRLLGLGSGANVLTF
-	TRBJ1-2	TRBV6-5	-	TGTGCCAGCAGCCCAAGCCACAACGGGTATGGCTACACCTTC	CASSPSHNGYGYTF
-	TRBJ1-4	TRBV19	-	TGTGCCAGTATTGAGGGGGGTACGGGTAATGAAAAACTGTTTTTT	CASIEGGTGNEKLFF
-	TRBJ2-1	TRBV30	few	TGTGCCTGGAGTTACAGGGTCGACAATGAGCAGTTCTTC	CAWSYRVDNEQFF
-	TRBJ1-1	TRBV6-1	-	-	CASILGDRAFF
-	TRBJ1-6	TRBV5-6	-	TGTGCCAGCAGCTTGACACTGCCTAATTCACCCCTCCACTTT	CASSLTLPNSPLHF
-	TRBJ2-6	TRBV19	-	TGTGCCAGTATGCGCCGCAGCTCTGGGGCCAACGTCCTGACTTTC	CASMRRSSGANVLTF
-	TRBJ1-1	TRBV5-1	-	TGCGCCAGCAGCTTGGGGGACCGACAGGCGGAAGCTTTCTTT	CASSLGDRQAEAFF